One sample yielded the 10 T cell receptor beta chains listed below, sequenced in a study of T cells after yellow fever vaccination (dated by TCRdb to between 2018 and 2021). The library was made by 5' RACE. TCRdb shows the sequencer as Illumina HiSeq 2500. TCRdb reworked the public reads: Q25 trimming with fastp, MiXCR clone assembly, productive beta chains retained. One record per CDR3 amino acid sequence lists the most common genes and DNA. Across this sample there are approximately 610,000 distinct CDR3 sequences, with about a sixth seen only once. The ten top clones hold 17% of the sample. In the paper's terms, the treatment or condition label means: live attenuated yellow fever vaccine strain. The source material was PBMCs, sampled less than 6 days after the first yellow fever vaccination. These receptors all stem from a man aged 18 to 30 who received the YFV17D yellow fever vaccine.

The chain links TRBV7-2 to TRBJ1-2, with D possibly being TRBD1 (5 bases). Germline V CDR1 and CDR2: SGHTA, FQGNSA. V dropped 2 bases and J dropped 1 base, with 11 bases sitting between them. The CDR3 spans 15 residues. CDR3: CASSLPGGVNYGYTF. CDR3 DNA: TGTGCCAGCAGCTTACCCGGAGGGGTTAACTATGGCTACACCTTC.

This rearrangement joins TRBV13 to TRBJ2-2; 7 nucleotides align to TRBD1. CDR3 length equals 15 residues. CDR1 is PRHDT, CDR2 FYEKMQ, per germline (reference sequence). The V segment lost 4 bases and the J segment 3 bases; nucleotides outside the gene matches: 5. In DNA form, the CDR3 reads TGTGCCAGCAGCTCACAGGGGCCCGACACCGGGGAGCTGTTTTTT. It translates to CASSSQGPDTGELFF.

This clonotype was seen a few times. The CDR3 is CSVEDPQGVRISAKNIQYF. The DNA for the CDR3 is TGCAGCGTTGAAGATCCCCAGGGGGTGAGGATATCGGCCAAAAACATTCAGTACTTC. V gene TRBV29-1 combines with J gene TRBJ2-4; 7 bases fit TRBD1. V gave up 0 bases and J gave up 1 base; unmatched junction bases: 15. From germline, CDR1 is SQVTM and CDR2 ANQGSEA. The CDR3 contains 19 residues. The entire variable domain, with the rest obtained from reference TRBV29-1 and TRBJ2-4, is as follows: SAVISQKPSRDICQRGTSLTIQCQVDSQVTMMFWYRQQPGQSLTLIATANQGSEATYESGFVIDKFPISRPNLTFSTLTVSNMSPEDSSIYLCSVEDPQGVRISAKNIQYFGAGTRLSVL.

DNA for the CDR3: TGTGCCAGCAGCCTGATTACAACTAATGAAAAACTGTTTTTT. It yields the protein CASSLITTNEKLFF. This rearrangement joins TRBV28 to TRBJ1-4; no clear D gene. V was cut by 6 bases and J by 0 bases, with 8 bases left in between. The germline V gene has CDR1 MDHEN and CDR2 SYDVKM. CDR3 length: 14 residues.

J is TRBJ2-7 and V is TRBV5-6, with 7 nucleotides matching TRBD1. The CDR3 is made up of 15 amino acids. Germline loops: CDR1 SGHDT, CDR2 YYEEEE. The V gene end was trimmed by 4 bases and the J gene end by 3 bases; junction bases not matched to a gene: 10. CDR3 sequence reads: CASSRGTARSYEQYV. The CDR3 coding sequence is TGTGCCAGCAGCCGTGGGACAGCACGGAGCTACGAGCAGTACGTC.

There are a few counts of this clonotype. This chain joins TRBV7-3 and TRBJ2-1; D gene ambiguous. Trimming left V 2 bases short and J 6 bases short, with 20 bases between. Germline CDR1 is SGHTA and CDR2 is FQGTGA. The CDR3 covers 17 residues. CDR3 amino acids: CASSLGSRKGRSNEQFF. Written as DNA, the CDR3 is TGTGCCAGCAGCTTAGGGTCTCGGAAGGGTAGGAGCAATGAGCAGTTCTTC.

A few counts support this clonotype. The V call is TRBV7-9, the J call TRBJ2-1, with no clear D. The CDR3 has 15 residues. With 3 bases removed from V and 0 bases from J, the gap between germline ends came to 9 bases. Germline V CDR1 and CDR2: SEHNR, FQNEAQ (reference sequence). CDR3 region: CASSFSAVSYNEQFF. The CDR3 DNA follows: TGTGCCAGCAGCTTTTCGGCAGTCTCCTACAATGAGCAGTTCTTC.

The chain couples TRBV20-1 to TRBJ1-1; no firm D call. Germline CDR1 DFQATT, CDR2 SNEGSKA (reference sequence). V was clipped by 1 base and J by 12 bases, with 12 bases between them. CDR3 size: 11 residues. This CDR3 reads CSARAQPWTFF. CDR3 nucleotides: TGCAGTGCTAGAGCCCAGCCGTGGACTTTCTTT.

The sample holds a few counts of this clonotype. The V call is TRBV7-8, the J call TRBJ2-1; D is undetermined. The CDR3 is made up of 14 amino acids. The ends were cut back, 6 bases at V and 8 bases at J, with 17 bases in the middle. CDR1 SGHVS and CDR2 FQNEAQ come from the germline V gene. The CDR3 spells CASSRSRIGDEQFF. The CDR3 nucleotides are TGTGCCAGCAGTCGTTCCCGGATCGGCGATGAGCAGTTCTTC.

The J gene is TRBJ1-6, the V gene TRBV20-1; TRBD1 matches 8 bases. Germline trimming cut 3 bases from V and 9 bases from J; bases unmatched to any gene: 19. CDR3 length: 18 amino acids. CDR1 and CDR2 from the germline V gene are DFQATT and SNEGSKA (reference sequence). The CDR3 is CSASRDRTILQGGSPLHF. The CDR3, as DNA: TGCAGTGCTAGCCGGGACAGGACGATACTTCAGGGCGGTTCACCCCTCCACTTT.